This T cell receptor beta chain was found in a study of early T cells in non-severe SARS-CoV-2 infection. Study-wide background: Chains were not paired, and sequencing was done on bulk RNA from unsorted whole blood.

The V gene's germline CDR1 is SGHNT and CDR2 YYREEE (reference sequence). The V gene lost 4 bases and the J gene lost 2 bases, with 11 bases spanning the gap. The CDR3 contains 14 residues. The protocol attached unique molecular identifiers to individual cDNA molecules. TCRdb redid the calling of the 5' RACE reads with MiXCR, one entry per CDR3 protein. The repertoire holds over 75,000 distinct CDR3 sequences, with around 14% as singletons. Study-level points and caveats: Using VDJdb, the matching emphasized anti-spike CD8 responses while missing private and CD4 specificities.

Turning to this clonotype: What it binds is not known.

The chain employs TRBV5-4 and TRBJ2-3; D not certain. Material for sequencing was whole blood. This TCR derives from an adult who was a healthcare worker with PCR-confirmed SARS-CoV-2 infection or an uninfected control (not recorded which). CDR3 nucleotide sequence: TGTGCCAGCAGCCCGCTAGTCTCCACAGATACGCAGTATTTT. This sequence encodes CASSPLVSTDTQYF.